The next 17 T cell receptor beta chains were all read from a single sample in a study of T cells after yellow fever vaccination. In TCRdb, the 5' RACE reads were re-called with MiXCR into one record per CDR3 protein. The table records roughly 56,000 distinct CDR3 sequences, approximately 5.7% of them present only once. This material consisted of PBMCs, either bulk or a sorted T-cell subset (CD4+, CD8+, memory, or dextramer-sorted; not recorded which), taken on the day of the yellow fever booster vaccination. Source of these receptors: a man younger than 30 who received the YFV17D yellow fever vaccine.

This clonotype was detected only a few times. The CDR3 spells CASSTYGGRSNTEAFF. CDR3 nucleotide sequence: TGCGCCAGCAGCACTTACGGAGGTCGCTCGAACACTGAAGCTTTCTTT. The rearrangement links TRBV5-1 to TRBJ1-1; no clear D. V was shortened by 4 bases and J by 1 base, with 17 bases between the two germline ends. Germline V gene lookup returns CDR1 SGHRS and CDR2 YFSETQ. The CDR3 sequence is 16 residues long.

This clonotype has more than one count but fewer than ten. V is TRBV10-3 and J is TRBJ1-4; tentatively, D is TRBD1 (6 bases). The V and J ends lost 10 bases and 8 bases respectively, with 26 bases between them. CDR1 is ENHRY, CDR2 SYGVKD, per germline. The CDR3 is 16 amino acids. The CDR3 loop is CATYPPQGIEDEKLFF. In DNA form, the CDR3 reads TGTGCCACCTACCCCCCCCAGGGGATTGAGGACGAAAAACTGTTTTTT.

This clonotype was counted a few times. The V call is TRBV5-5, the J call TRBJ1-4, with TRBD1 as a possible D gene (5 bases). The CDR3 is made up of 19 amino acids. Germline loops: CDR1 SGHKS, CDR2 YYEKEE (reference sequence). Trimming stripped 0 bases from V and 1 base from J, with 19 bases between. CDR3 amino acids: CASSLAVTVRDGTNEKLFF. CDR3 in DNA: TGTGCCAGCAGCTTGGCCGTGACAGTGAGGGATGGAACTAATGAAAAACTGTTTTTT.

The J gene is TRBJ2-7, the V gene TRBV7-2; TRBD1 agrees at 9 bases. J gave up 3 bases and V 2 bases, and 2 bases lay outside the gene matches. This CDR3 has 14 residues. Looked up from germline, CDR1 is SGHTA and CDR2 is FQGNSA. The DNA of the CDR3 is TGTGCCAGCAGCTTACAGGGACAGGGCTACGAGCAGTACTTC. Its protein product is CASSLQGQGYEQYF. Combining the CDR3 with reference TRBV7-2 and TRBJ2-7 gives the whole variable domain GAGVSQSPSNKVTEKGKDVELRCDPISGHTALYWYRQSLGQGLEFLIYFQGNSAPDKSGLPSDRFSAERTGGSVSTLTIQRTQQEDSAVYLCASSLQGQGYEQYFGPGTRLTVT.

J is TRBJ2-3 and V is TRBV4-1; D is possibly TRBD1 (5 bases). The CDR3 has 16 residues. Looked up from germline, CDR1 is MGHRA and CDR2 is YSYEKL. The ends were cut back, 3 bases at V and 0 bases at J, with 13 bases in the middle. The CDR3 loop is CASSHDYRHSTDTQYF. In DNA form, the CDR3 reads TGCGCCAGCAGCCATGATTACAGGCATAGCACAGATACGCAGTATTTT.

This clonotype came up a few times. The gene calls are TRBV5-8 and TRBJ2-5, with 9 positions matching TRBD2. Germline CDR1 is SGHTS and CDR2 is YDEGEE. The CDR3 consists of 20 residues. V was pared by 6 bases and J by 5 bases, with 26 bases of the junction left unmatched. The CDR3 sequence: CASTLGVASGANWMGETQYF. Written as DNA, the CDR3 is TGTGCCAGCACCCTCGGTGTGGCTAGCGGGGCGAATTGGATGGGGGAGACCCAGTACTTC. The variable domain in full, with the rest retrieved from reference TRBV5-8 and TRBJ2-5, is EAGVTQSPTHLIKTRGQQATLRCSPISGHTSVYWYQQALGLGLQFLLWYDEGEERNRGNFPPRFSGRQFPNYSSELNVNALELEDSALYLCASTLGVASGANWMGETQYFGPGTRLLVL.

A few counts support this clonotype. The V gene is TRBV25-1, the J gene TRBJ2-7; 9 nucleotides line up with TRBD1. CDR1 is MGHDK, CDR2 SYGVNS, per germline. V gave up 4 bases and J gave up 4 bases; unmatched junction bases: 2. The CDR3 sequence is 13 residues long. CDR3 sequence (DNA): TGTGCCAGCAGTGCTGGGACAGGGTACGAGCAGTACTTC. It translates to CASSAGTGYEQYF.

This chain uses TRBV10-3 with TRBJ2-5; D uncertain. This CDR3 spans 14 amino acids. The V gene's germline CDR1 is ENHRY and CDR2 SYGVKD. With 0 bases removed from V and 7 bases from J, the gap between germline ends came to 12 bases. In nucleotides, the CDR3 is TGTGCCATCAGTGAGTCTTTCGGTCCAGGGACCCAGTACTTC. Protein: CAISESFGPGTQYF.

The chain uses TRBV7-2 and TRBJ1-1, with D tentatively TRBD1 (6 bases). This CDR3 has 14 residues. Trimming cost V 5 bases and J 4 bases, with 14 bases left between them. Germline V gives CDR1 SGHTA, CDR2 FQGNSA. The CDR3 DNA follows: TGTGCCAGCAGCCTGCACAGGGCCGGCACTGAAGCTTTCTTT. This sequence encodes CASSLHRAGTEAFF. Supplemented by reference TRBV7-2 and TRBJ1-1, the full variable domain reads GAGVSQSPSNKVTEKGKDVELRCDPISGHTALYWYRQSLGQGLEFLIYFQGNSAPDKSGLPSDRFSAERTGGSVSTLTIQRTQQEDSAVYLCASSLHRAGTEAFFGQGTRLTVV.

This clonotype was seen at least ten times. The chain recombines TRBV7-9 with TRBJ2-1, with TRBD2 as a possible D gene (5 bases). V gave up 2 bases and J gave up 5 bases, with 7 bases separating them. The V gene's germline CDR1 is SEHNR and CDR2 FQNEAQ (reference sequence). CDR3 length equals 13 residues. The CDR3 DNA sequence: TGTGCCAGCAGCTTAACGGGGAACAATGAGCAGTTCTTC. It encodes CASSLTGNNEQFF. The entire variable domain, with the rest obtained from reference TRBV7-9 and TRBJ2-1, is as follows: DTGVSQNPRHKITKRGQNVTFRCDPISEHNRLYWYRQTLGQGPEFLTYFQNEAQLEKSRLLSDRFSAERPKGSFSTLEIQRTEQGDSAMYLCASSLTGNNEQFFGPGTRLTVL.

The J gene is TRBJ2-5, the V gene TRBV4-1, with TRBD2 identical over 9 bases. This CDR3 is built from 16 residues. The V and J ends lost 2 bases and 5 bases, in that order; junction bases with no gene match: 9. From germline, CDR1 is MGHRA and CDR2 YSYEKL. CDR3 amino acids: CASSQPTGLAKETQYF. For the CDR3, the DNA is TGCGCCAGCAGCCAACCCACGGGACTAGCAAAGGAGACCCAGTACTTC.

This clonotype showed up many times. V and J are TRBV5-1 and TRBJ1-1; 8 bases line up with TRBD1. CDR3 length equals 17 residues. With 4 bases clipped from V and 1 base from J, the junction kept 12 bases outside the gene matches. Germline V gene data show CDR1 as SGHRS and CDR2 as YFSETQ. Here the CDR3 DNA reads TGCGCCAGCAGCAGATCAGGACAGGGAGTTCGGAACACTGAAGCTTTCTTT. Translated, it gives CASSRSGQGVRNTEAFF.

This clonotype was recorded at least ten times. DNA for the CDR3: TGCGCCAGCAGCCCCGGTGTCAACCGATACACTGAAGCTTTCTTT. It translates to CASSPGVNRYTEAFF. This chain links TRBV5-1 with TRBJ1-1; D is unclear. Germline lookup yields CDR1 SGHRS and CDR2 YFSETQ. Trimming left V 4 bases short and J 3 bases short, with 16 bases between. The CDR3 spans 15 residues. Using reference TRBV5-1 and TRBJ1-1 for the parts outside the CDR3, the full variable domain is KAGVTQTPRYLIKTRGQQVTLSCSPISGHRSVSWYQQTPGQGLQFLFEYFSETQRNKGNFPGRFSGRQFSNSRSEMNVSTLELGDSALYLCASSPGVNRYTEAFFGQGTRLTVV.

This clonotype was seen at least ten times. This sequence joins TRBV12-3 or TRBV12-4 and TRBJ2-5; TRBD1 matches 7 bases. J gave up 7 bases and V 5 bases, and 10 bases lay outside the gene matches. The CDR3 has 14 amino acids. CDR3 sequence (DNA): TGTGCCAGCAGTGTAGGGACAGTAACTGGGACCCAGTACTTC. Amino acids: CASSVGTVTGTQYF.

The table lists this clonotype with many counts. The chain links TRBV12-3 or TRBV12-4 to TRBJ2-5; 7 nucleotides match TRBD1. This CDR3 has 14 amino acids. J lost 5 bases, V lost 5 bases, and 8 bases had no gene match. The CDR3, as DNA: TGTGCCAGCAGTCCGACAGGGTATTACGAGACCCAGTACTTC. Encoded protein: CASSPTGYYETQYF.

This clonotype was detected ten times or more. This chain connects TRBV5-5 to TRBJ2-7, with 8 bases that match TRBD1. Unmatched junction bases numbered 0, after V lost 3 bases and J lost 1 base. Germline CDR1 is SGHKS and CDR2 is YYEKEE (reference sequence). The CDR3 covers 13 residues. CDR3 amino acids: CASSWDRSYEQYV. In nucleotides, the CDR3 is TGTGCCAGCAGCTGGGACAGGTCCTACGAGCAGTACGTC.

This clonotype showed up many times. The CDR3 DNA sequence: TGTGCCAGCAGTTCCTCCCGAACAGGGTACCAGCCCCAGCATTTT. Its protein is CASSSSRTGYQPQHF. The gene calls are TRBV12-3 or TRBV12-4 and TRBJ1-5, with a weak D call TRBD1 (6 bases). The CDR3 sequence is 15 residues long. V was pared by 4 bases and J by 7 bases, with 17 bases between.